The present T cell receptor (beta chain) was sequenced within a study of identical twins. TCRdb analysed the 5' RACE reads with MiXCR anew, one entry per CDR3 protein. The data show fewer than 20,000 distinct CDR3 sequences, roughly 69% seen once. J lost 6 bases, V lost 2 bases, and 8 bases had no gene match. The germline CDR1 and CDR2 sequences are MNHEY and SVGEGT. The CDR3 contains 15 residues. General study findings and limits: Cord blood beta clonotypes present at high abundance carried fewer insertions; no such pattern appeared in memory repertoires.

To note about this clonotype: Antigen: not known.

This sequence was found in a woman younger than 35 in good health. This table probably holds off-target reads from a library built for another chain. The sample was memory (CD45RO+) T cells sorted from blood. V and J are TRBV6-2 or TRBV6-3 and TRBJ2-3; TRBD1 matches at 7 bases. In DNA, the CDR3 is TGTGCCAGCAGTTACACGGGACAGCCCTCGGATACGCAGTATTTT. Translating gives CASSYTGQPSDTQYF.